The entry below describes one T cell receptor beta chain. No antigen is known for it. This specimen belongs to a study of T cell repertoires in cytomegalovirus infection. Study details: Selection of CMV epitopes for the study included recently identified HLA-C-restricted and well-studied HLA-B-restricted ones. Broader study findings: CMV-specific TCR beta clonotypes restricted by HLA-C were the ones dominating the ex vivo response.

In TCRdb, the reads were re-called with MiXCR into one record per CDR3 protein. Found here are approximately 990,000 distinct CDR3 sequences, less than 40% of them singletons; the top ten hold 11% to 15%. Per germline, CDR1 MDHEN and CDR2 SYDVKM. Trimming shortened V by 2 bases and J by 5 bases, and 21 bases separated the two germline ends. This CDR3 has 17 amino acids. This TCR was recovered from a human donor in good health (CMV status not recorded). Some clones in this sample may be carry-over from other donors' samples. Sequenced material: cultured CD8+ T cells from PBMCs, taken from culture after CMV antigen stimulation. J is TRBJ2-5 and V is TRBV28; the D gene is possibly TRBD2 (5 bases). The CDR3: CASSLPRAGGRVETQYF. The CDR3 bases are TGTGCCAGCAGTTTACCCCGGGCGGGTGGAAGAGTGGAGACCCAGTACTTC.